This passage covers 11 T cell receptor beta chains from one sample sequenced in a study of tumor-infiltrating lymphocytes in localized non-small cell lung cancer. Data came from immunoSEQ multiplex PCR; TCRdb stores just in-frame clones and leaves some out. The profile shows 10,000 to 15,000 clones, about 66% of them singletons. The sequenced sample consisted of lung tumor tissue. The receptor set was obtained from a human donor with non-small cell lung cancer.

This clone is categorized as medium-sized. This chain connects TRBV2 to TRBJ1-1, with D possibly TRBD1 on 5 matching bases. The germline V gene encodes CDR1 SNHLY and CDR2 FYNNEI. This CDR3 is 14 amino acids long. The V end lost 2 bases, the J end lost 3 bases, and 10 bases lay between the germline ends. The CDR3 sequence is CASSENQGYTEAFF. The CDR3 coding sequence is TGTGCCAGCAGTGAAAACCAGGGATACACTGAAGCTTTCTTT.

The V call is TRBV5-1, the J call TRBJ2-5; 9 bases are shared with TRBD2. The CDR3 consists of 18 residues. Per germline, CDR1 SGHRS and CDR2 YFSETQ. V dropped 3 bases and J dropped 1; count of bases not matched to a gene: 13. Here the CDR3 reads CASSWGLVLTSGQETQYF. As DNA, the CDR3 is TGCGCCAGCAGCTGGGGTTTGGTTTTGACTAGCGGCCAAGAGACCCAGTACTTC.

This clone qualifies as medium-sized. The chain recombines TRBV7-2 with TRBJ2-7; 9 bases line up with TRBD2. Per germline, CDR1 SGHTA and CDR2 FQGNSA. This CDR3 has 15 residues. Trimming at V came to 5 bases and at J to 4 bases, leaving 9 bases not matched to a gene. The CDR3 region is CASSTGTSLWYEQYF. In DNA form, the CDR3 reads TGTGCCAGCAGCACAGGGACTAGCTTGTGGTACGAGCAGTACTTC.

This chain links TRBV5-6 with TRBJ2-2, with 8 bases matching TRBD2. The CDR3 contains 16 residues. Per the germline V gene, CDR1 is SGHDT and CDR2 is YYEEEE. V gave up 1 base and J gave up 4 bases; unmatched junction bases: 6. The CDR3 nucleotides read TGTGCCAGCAGCTTGATGGTAGCGGGGATCACCGGGGAGCTGTTTTTT. Its translation is CASSLMVAGITGELFF.

The chain recombines TRBV6-5 with TRBJ1-5; D ambiguous. Between the trimmed V and J ends, which lost 6 bases and 3 bases, there was a span of 9 bases. The germline CDR1 and CDR2 sequences are MNHEY and SVGAGI. The length of the CDR3 is 13 residues. Here the CDR3 DNA reads TGTGCCAGCAGGAGGCAGTACAATCAGCCCCAGCATTTT. Its translation is CASRRQYNQPQHF.

The chain employs TRBV11-2 and TRBJ2-5, with D uncertain. The CDR3 runs to 14 residues. Germline V lookup: CDR1 SGHAT, CDR2 FQNNGV. Trimming left V 9 bases short and J 2 bases short, with 16 bases between. CDR3 in amino acids: CASLWAKGQETQYF. DNA for the CDR3: TGTGCCAGTCTTTGGGCCAAGGGTCAAGAGACCCAGTACTTC.

This clone was counted between two and nine times. This chain links TRBV6-6 with TRBJ2-3; 12 bases agree with TRBD2. The CDR3 is made up of 16 amino acids. The V gene's germline CDR1 is MNHNY and CDR2 SVGAGI (reference sequence). Trimming at V came to 5 bases and at J to 8 bases, leaving 11 bases not matched to a gene. CDR3 in amino acids: CASSIGRLAGGGTQYF. In DNA form, the CDR3 reads TGTGCCAGCAGTATAGGGAGGCTAGCGGGAGGGGGTACGCAGTATTTT.

The chain combines TRBV19 with TRBJ1-1, with D unclear. V was trimmed by 3 bases and J by 3 bases, leaving 17 bases between them. The germline gives CDR1 LNHDA, CDR2 SQIVND (reference sequence). The CDR3 covers 16 residues. CDR3 DNA: TGTGCCAGTAGTATCCTCGGTAGGCGTCTATACACTGAAGCTTTCTTT. Protein sequence: CASSILGRRLYTEAFF.

The CDR3 sequence is CASSYNGYQETQYF. CDR3 coding DNA: TGCGCCAGCAGCTACAATGGGTATCAAGAGACCCAGTACTTC. The rearrangement links TRBV5-1 to TRBJ2-5; D uncertain. This CDR3 has 14 residues. The germline gives CDR1 SGHRS, CDR2 YFSETQ. V lost 3 bases and J 2 bases, leaving 11 bases between the germline ends.

The chain uses TRBV6-1 and TRBJ1-1; D uncertain. The CDR3 has 13 residues. Trimming removed 6 bases from V and 3 bases from J, with 11 bases in between. Germline lookup yields CDR1 MNHNS and CDR2 SASEGT. Here the CDR3 reads CASRRDEYTEAFF. Written as DNA, the CDR3 is TGTGCCAGCAGGAGGGATGAGTACACTGAAGCTTTCTTT.

The genes are TRBV9 and TRBJ2-3; D not certain. Germline values: CDR1 SGDLS, CDR2 YYNGEE. V was pared by 0 bases and J by 5 bases, with 10 bases between. The CDR3 length is 14 residues. The DNA of the CDR3 is TGTGCCAGCAGCGTAGGTCCGACTCTAGATACGCAGTATTTT. It yields the protein CASSVGPTLDTQYF.